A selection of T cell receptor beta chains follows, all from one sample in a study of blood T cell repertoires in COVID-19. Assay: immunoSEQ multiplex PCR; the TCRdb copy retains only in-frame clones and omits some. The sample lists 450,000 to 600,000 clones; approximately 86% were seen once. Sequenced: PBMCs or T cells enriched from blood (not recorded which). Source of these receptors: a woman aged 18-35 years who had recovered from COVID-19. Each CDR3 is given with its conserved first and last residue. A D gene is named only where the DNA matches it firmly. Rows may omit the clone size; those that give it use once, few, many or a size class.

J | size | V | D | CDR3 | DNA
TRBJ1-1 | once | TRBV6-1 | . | CASSENAENTEAFF | TGTGCCAGCAGTGAAAATGCGGAGAACACTGAAGCTTTCTTT
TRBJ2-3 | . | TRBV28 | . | CASSAPGLSKTQYF | TGTGCCAGCAGTGCTCCCGGACTAAGCAAAACGCAGTATTTT
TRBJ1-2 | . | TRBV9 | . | CASSSPPGGGDYGYTF | TGTGCCAGCAGCTCTCCCCCGGGAGGGGGAGACTATGGCTACACCTTC
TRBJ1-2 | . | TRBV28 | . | CASSTGTSYGYTF | TGTGCCAGCAGTACTGGGACATCCTATGGCTACACCTTC
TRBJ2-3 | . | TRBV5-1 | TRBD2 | CASSVAGGTDTQYF | TGCGCCAGCAGCGTAGCGGGGGGTACAGATACGCAGTATTTT
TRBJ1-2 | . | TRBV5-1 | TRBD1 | CASSLLGTGDYGYTF | TGCGCCAGCAGCCTCTTGGGGACAGGGGACTATGGCTACACCTTC
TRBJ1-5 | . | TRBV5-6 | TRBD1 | CASSLSTGAGGNQPQHF | TGTGCCAGCAGCTTGTCCACAGGGGCCGGGGGCAATCAGCCCCAGCATTTT
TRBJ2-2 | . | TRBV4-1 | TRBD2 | CASRPLSGEGGGELFF | TGCGCCAGCAGGCCCCTAAGCGGGGAAGGAGGCGGGGAGCTGTTTTTT
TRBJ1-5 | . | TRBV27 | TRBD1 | CASRRSGQAYNQPQHF | TGTGCCAGCAGGCGGTCGGGACAGGCCTACAATCAGCCCCAGCATTTT
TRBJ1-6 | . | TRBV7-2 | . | CASARAGANSPLHF | TGTGCCAGCGCTAGGGCAGGGGCTAATTCACCCCTCCACTTT
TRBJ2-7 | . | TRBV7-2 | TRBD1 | CASSFEQGAWYEQYF | TGTGCCAGCAGCTTTGAACAGGGGGCTTGGTACGAGCAGTACTTC
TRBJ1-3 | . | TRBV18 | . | CASSRGAVNTIYF | TGTGCCAGCTCACGTGGGGCGGTGAACACCATATATTTT
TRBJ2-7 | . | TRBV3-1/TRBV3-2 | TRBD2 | CASSQEFGRARAAYEQYF | TGTGCCAGCAGCCAAGAATTTGGGAGGGCGAGGGCTGCCTACGAGCAGTACTTC
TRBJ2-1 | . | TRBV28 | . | CASRLQGGNEQFF | TGTGCCAGCAGGCTACAGGGGGGGAATGAGCAGTTCTTC
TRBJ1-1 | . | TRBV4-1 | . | CAASLIVGVNTEAFF | TGCGCCGCCAGCCTTATCGTCGGGGTTAACACTGAAGCTTTCTTT
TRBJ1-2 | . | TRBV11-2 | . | CASSLDSLSRGNYGYTF | TGTGCCAGCAGCTTAGATTCCCTATCGCGGGGGAACTATGGCTACACCTTC
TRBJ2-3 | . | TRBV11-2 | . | CASSLSIGGDTQYF | TGTGCCAGCAGCTTAAGTATAGGAGGAGATACGCAGTATTTT
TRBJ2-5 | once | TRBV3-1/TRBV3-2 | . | CASSRTQGETQYF | TGTGCCAGCAGCCGTACCCAGGGGGAGACCCAGTACTTC
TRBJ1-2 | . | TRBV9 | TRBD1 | CASSLRTGGYGYTF | TGTGCCAGCAGCTTGAGGACAGGGGGCTATGGCTACACCTTC
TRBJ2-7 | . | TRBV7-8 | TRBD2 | CASSPLRDSGGYEQYF | TGTGCCAGCAGCCCACTCCGAGATAGCGGGGGCTACGAGCAGTACTTC
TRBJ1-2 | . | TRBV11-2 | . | CASSRSTGLTYGYTF | TGTGCCAGCAGCCGTTCCACGGGACTTACTTATGGCTACACCTTC
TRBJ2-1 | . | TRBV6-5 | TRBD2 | CASSIVAGGTDEQFF | TGTGCCAGCAGTATCGTAGCGGGCGGGACGGATGAGCAGTTCTTC
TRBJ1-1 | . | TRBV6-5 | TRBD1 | CASSSRDRGLTEAFF | TGTGCCAGCAGCTCCCGGGACAGGGGGCTCACTGAAGCTTTCTTT
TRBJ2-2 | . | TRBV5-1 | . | CASSLDPGEAGELFF | TGCGCCAGCAGCTTGGACCCCGGGGAGGCCGGGGAGCTGTTTTTT
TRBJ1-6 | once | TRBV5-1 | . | CASSPQGNSPLHF | TGCGCCAGCAGCCCACAGGGTAATTCACCCCTCCACTTT
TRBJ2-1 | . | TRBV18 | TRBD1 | CASSPLGQGASNEQFF | TGTGCCAGCTCACCCCTGGGACAGGGGGCTTCGAATGAGCAGTTCTTC
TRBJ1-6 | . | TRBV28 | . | CASSSPMGQAIGIYNSPLHF | TGTGCCAGCAGTTCACCGATGGGACAAGCAATTGGGATTTATAATTCACCCCTCCACTTT
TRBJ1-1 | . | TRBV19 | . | CASLDSRNTEAFF | TGTGCCAGCCTGGACAGCCGGAACACTGAAGCTTTCTTT